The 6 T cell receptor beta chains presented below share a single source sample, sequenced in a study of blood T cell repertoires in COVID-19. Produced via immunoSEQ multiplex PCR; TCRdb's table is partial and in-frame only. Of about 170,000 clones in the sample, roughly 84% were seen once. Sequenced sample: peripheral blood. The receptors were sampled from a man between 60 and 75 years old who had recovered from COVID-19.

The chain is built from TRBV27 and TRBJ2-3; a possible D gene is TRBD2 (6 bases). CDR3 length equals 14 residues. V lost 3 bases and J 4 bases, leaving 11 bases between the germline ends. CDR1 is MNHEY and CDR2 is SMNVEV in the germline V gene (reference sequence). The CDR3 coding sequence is TGTGCCAGCAGTTTTAGCGGTACCCCAGATACGCAGTATTTT. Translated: CASSFSGTPDTQYF.

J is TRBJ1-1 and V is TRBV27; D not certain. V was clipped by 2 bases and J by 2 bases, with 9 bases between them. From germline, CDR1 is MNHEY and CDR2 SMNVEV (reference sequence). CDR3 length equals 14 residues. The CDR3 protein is CASSLRARNTEAFF. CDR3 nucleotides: TGTGCCAGCAGTTTACGTGCGCGAAACACTGAAGCTTTCTTT.

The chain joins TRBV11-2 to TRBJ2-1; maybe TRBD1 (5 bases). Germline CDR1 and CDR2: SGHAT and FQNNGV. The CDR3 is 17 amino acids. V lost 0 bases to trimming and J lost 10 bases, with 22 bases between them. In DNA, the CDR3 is TGTGCCAGCAGCTTAGATATATTCGCGACAGCCCCCTTGGAGCAGTTCTTC. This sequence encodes CASSLDIFATAPLEQFF. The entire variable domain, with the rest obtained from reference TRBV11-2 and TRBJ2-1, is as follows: EAGVAQSPRYKIIEKRQSVAFWCNPISGHATLYWYQQILGQGPKLLIQFQNNGVVDDSQLPKDRFSAERLKGVDSTLKIQPAKLEDSAVYLCASSLDIFATAPLEQFFGPGTRLTVL.

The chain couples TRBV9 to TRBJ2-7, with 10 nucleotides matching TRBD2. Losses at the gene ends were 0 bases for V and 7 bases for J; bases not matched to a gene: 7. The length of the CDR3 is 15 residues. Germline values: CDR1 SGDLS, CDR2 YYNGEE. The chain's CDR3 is CASSVDLAGGREQYF. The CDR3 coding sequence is TGTGCCAGCAGCGTAGACTTAGCGGGGGGTCGTGAGCAGTACTTC. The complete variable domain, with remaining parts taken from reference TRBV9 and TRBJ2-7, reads DSGVTQTPKHLITATGQRVTLRCSPRSGDLSVYWYQQSLDQGLQFLIQYYNGEERAKGNILERFSAQQFPDLHSELNLSSLELGDSALYFCASSVDLAGGREQYFGPGTRLTVT.

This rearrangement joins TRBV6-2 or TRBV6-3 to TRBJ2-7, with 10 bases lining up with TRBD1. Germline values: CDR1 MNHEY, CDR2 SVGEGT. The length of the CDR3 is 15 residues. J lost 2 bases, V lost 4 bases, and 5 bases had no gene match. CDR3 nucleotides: TGTGCCAGCAGTTCTCCGGGACAGGGGCCCTACGAGCAGTACTTC. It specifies CASSSPGQGPYEQYF.

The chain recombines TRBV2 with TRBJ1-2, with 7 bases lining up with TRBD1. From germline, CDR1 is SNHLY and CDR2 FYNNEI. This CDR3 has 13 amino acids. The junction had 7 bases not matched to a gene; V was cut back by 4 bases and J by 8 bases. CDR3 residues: CASSGQGPGGYTF. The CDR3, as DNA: TGTGCCAGCAGTGGACAGGGCCCGGGAGGCTACACCTTC.